This TCR beta chain stems from a study of T cells after yellow fever vaccination. CDR3 length equals 14 residues. Between the trimmed V and J ends, which lost 1 base and 0 bases, there was a span of 10 bases. Germline CDR1 DFQATT, CDR2 SNEGSKA (reference sequence). 5'RACE template switching added a universal primer site and UMIs to TCR cDNA. A single record per CDR3 protein comes from TCRdb applying MiXCR to the 5' RACE reads. The sample has hundreds of thousands of distinct CDR3 sequences, around 13% seen once; the top ten hold 2.5% to 4%. A remark on this clonotype: The antigen is not known.

Findings of the study overall: Some clonotypes were seen in both the CD4 and the CD8 compartments. These made up a small share and likely arose from convergent recombination. Reappearance after the booster was observed for most primary-vaccination clones (around 95% CD4, approximately 90% CD8).

The chain links TRBV20-1 to TRBJ2-7, with D possibly being TRBD1 (6 bases). This material consisted of CD4+ T cells sorted from PBMCs, taken 15 days after the yellow fever booster vaccination. This clonotype originated in a man between 18 and 35 years old who received the YFV17D yellow fever vaccine. The CDR3 coding sequence is TGCAGTGCTAGAGTCAGGGGCCCCTCCTACGAGCAGTACGTC. Translating gives CSARVRGPSYEQYV.